This entry lists 15 T cell receptor beta chains sequenced from one sample in a study of blood T cells in healthy people across ages. Sample-barcoded 5' priming and a J-beta primer mix drove a second PCR of roughly 6 to 12 cycles. TCRdb re-called the 5' RACE reads with MiXCR, one entry per CDR3 protein. The table has around 990,000 distinct CDR3 sequences, approximately 25% seen once. A further study also used this sample, focusing on T cells of mothers and their children.

Sequenced input: blood. These receptors were obtained from a girl aged 2 to 9 in good health.

The genes are TRBV20-1 and TRBJ2-1, with 9 bases fitting TRBD2. The V segment lost 5 bases and the J segment 4 bases; nucleotides outside the gene matches: 9. The CDR3 length is 15 residues. CDR1 and CDR2 (germline): DFQATT, SNEGSKA (reference sequence). In nucleotides, the CDR3 is TGCAGTGCTGAGCCCGGGACTAGCCCTTACAATGAGCAGTTCTTC. This sequence encodes CSAEPGTSPYNEQFF.

The rearrangement links TRBV7-9 to TRBJ2-1; D is perhaps TRBD2 (5 bases). V lost 7 bases and J 2 bases, leaving 9 bases between the germline ends. The CDR3 spans 13 residues. Germline CDR1 SEHNR, CDR2 FQNEAQ (reference sequence). The CDR3 DNA sequence: TGTGCCAGCACACGGGGAACCTACAATGAGCAGTTCTTC. Amino acids: CASTRGTYNEQFF.

The table lists this clonotype with a count of one. The chain combines TRBV5-1 with TRBJ2-5; the D is unclear. The germline V and J ends were trimmed by 1 base and 1 base, with 8 bases remaining between them. CDR3 length equals 14 residues. Germline V gives CDR1 SGHRS, CDR2 YFSETQ. The CDR3 DNA is TGCGCCAGCAGCTTGCAGCAGCTCCAAGAGACCCAGTACTTC. Protein sequence: CASSLQQLQETQYF.

This clonotype was detected only a few times. V usage is TRBV5-1 and J usage is TRBJ2-7; a possible D gene is TRBD2 (6 bases). V was cut by 0 bases and J by 3 bases, with 13 bases left in between. Per germline, CDR1 SGHRS and CDR2 YFSETQ. The CDR3 has 15 amino acids. The CDR3 loop is CASSLEAGLNYEQYF. CDR3 DNA sequence: TGCGCCAGCAGCTTGGAGGCGGGATTGAACTACGAGCAGTACTTC.

The chain has TRBV29-1 and TRBJ2-6, with 7 bases identical to TRBD1. With V trimmed by 7 bases and J by 1 base, 10 bases remained unmatched. The germline gives CDR1 SQVTM, CDR2 ANQGSEA. The CDR3 sequence is 16 residues long. The CDR3 sequence is CSARQGEGSGANVLTF. CDR3 DNA sequence: TGCAGCGCACGACAGGGTGAGGGGTCTGGGGCCAACGTCCTGACTTTC.

The table lists this clonotype with a few counts. The chain couples TRBV25-1 to TRBJ1-4, with D possibly being TRBD1 (6 bases). The CDR3 covers 15 residues. The ends were cut back, 2 bases at V and 4 bases at J, with 11 bases in the middle. Per germline, CDR1 MGHDK and CDR2 SYGVNS. CDR3 bases: TGTGCCAGCAGTGAAAGGACAGCTATTAATGAAAAACTGTTTTTT. It yields the protein CASSERTAINEKLFF.

This clonotype was observed a handful of times. CDR3 sequence reads: CASSPRGASTDTQYF. CDR3 DNA: TGTGCCAGCAGCCCACGGGGGGCTAGCACAGATACGCAGTATTTT. The chain is built from TRBV7-3 and TRBJ2-3; perhaps TRBD2 as D (7 bases). V was cut by 5 bases and J by 0 bases, with 12 bases left in between. Germline V CDR1 and CDR2: SGHTA, FQGTGA. The CDR3 sequence is 15 residues long.

The rearrangement uses TRBV5-5 and TRBJ1-6; D is perhaps TRBD1 (6 bases). The CDR3 sequence is 17 residues long. V was cut by 5 bases and J by 7 bases, with 22 bases left in between. Germline V lookup: CDR1 SGHKS, CDR2 YYEKEE (reference sequence). The CDR3 DNA sequence: TGTGCCAGCAGACTGGGGCCAGGGGTTACCGTCAATTCACCCCTCCACTTT. This gives the protein CASRLGPGVTVNSPLHF.

This clonotype has a handful of counts. V gene TRBV4-2 combines with J gene TRBJ1-1, with no clear D. Germline loops: CDR1 LGHNA, CDR2 YNFKEQ. V gave up 1 base and J gave up 0 bases, with 12 bases separating them. This CDR3 region has 16 residues. In DNA, the CDR3 is TGTGCCAGCAGCCAAGTTAGGCGTGAAATGAACACTGAAGCTTTCTTT. As protein: CASSQVRREMNTEAFF.

This clonotype turned up a few times. V gene TRBV5-1 combines with J gene TRBJ2-3; possibly TRBD2 for D (6 bases). The V end lost 4 bases, the J end lost 6 bases, and 18 bases lay between the germline ends. Germline CDR1 SGHRS, CDR2 YFSETQ. This CDR3 has 15 residues. The CDR3 is CASSPEGGEGDTQYF. CDR3 DNA sequence: TGCGCCAGCAGCCCGGAAGGCGGGGAAGGCGATACGCAGTATTTT.

The J gene is TRBJ1-1, the V gene TRBV9; D is ambiguous. The CDR3 consists of 13 residues. The V end lost 4 bases, the J end lost 8 bases, and 15 bases lay between the germline ends. CDR1 is SGDLS and CDR2 is YYNGEE in the germline V gene. CDR3 residues: CASSPSGESEAFF. DNA of the CDR3: TGTGCCAGCAGCCCGAGTGGGGAGAGCGAAGCTTTCTTT.

The V call is TRBV28, the J call TRBJ2-4, with TRBD1 identical over 8 bases. V lost 5 bases to trimming and J lost 4 bases; unmatched junction nucleotides: 7. Germline CDR1 reads MDHEN; CDR2 reads SYDVKM. The CDR3 contains 15 residues. In nucleotides, the CDR3 is TGTGCCAGCAGTCCCCTCGGACAGGGAAAAAACATTCAGTACTTC. Encoded protein: CASSPLGQGKNIQYF.

This clonotype was found many times. The V and J genes are TRBV7-3 and TRBJ1-5; 8 bases agree with TRBD1. Trimming removed 4 bases from V and 3 bases from J; junction bases left unmatched: 14. Germline CDR1 is SGHTA and CDR2 is FQGTGA. The CDR3 runs 18 residues. The CDR3 nucleotides are TGTGCCAGCAGCTCGAAGCAGACAGGGGCCTCAACCAATCAGCCCCAGCATTTT. It yields the protein CASSSKQTGASTNQPQHF.

This clonotype was counted between two and nine times. The chain carries TRBV29-1 and TRBJ1-1; the D gene is possibly TRBD1 (6 bases). Germline assignment: CDR1 SQVTM and CDR2 ANQGSEA. V shed 1 base and J shed 6 bases, with 18 bases lying between them. CDR3 length: 15 residues. The CDR3 spells CSVEGAGAHGAEAFF. CDR3 nucleotides: TGCAGCGTTGAAGGGGCGGGGGCACACGGCGCTGAAGCTTTCTTT.

This chain uses TRBV7-2 with TRBJ2-3; D ambiguous. The V and J ends lost 4 bases and 2 bases respectively, with 10 bases between them. The CDR3 totals 14 residues. The germline gives CDR1 SGHTA, CDR2 FQGNSA. This chain's CDR3 is CASSSLLTTDTQYF. The CDR3 region has the DNA TGTGCCAGCAGCTCTCTATTAACCACAGATACGCAGTATTTT.